These 9 T cell receptor beta chains came from one sample sequenced in a study of CD8 T cells in Susac syndrome. RNA totalling about 0.45 to 1 ug underwent reverse transcription with random hexamers. A single record per CDR3 protein comes from TCRdb applying MiXCR to the immunoSEQ multiplex PCR reads. This repertoire shows approximately 210,000 distinct CDR3 sequences, less than 95% found once; its top ten account for about 0.15%. The specimen was CD4+ T cells from PBMCs. The receptors stem from a human donor with Susac syndrome.

This clonotype was observed once. The rearrangement uses TRBV3-1 and TRBJ1-2, with TRBD1 matching over 8 bases. The trim removed 3 bases at V and 5 bases at J, leaving 2 bases unmatched. Per the germline V gene, CDR1 is LGHDT and CDR2 is YNNKEL (reference sequence). The CDR3 loop spans 13 amino acids. CDR3 DNA: TGTGCCAGCAGCCAGGGACAGGCGTATGGCTACACCTTC. Amino acids: CASSQGQAYGYTF.

The rearrangement links TRBV7-3 to TRBJ2-5; perhaps TRBD1 as D (5 bases). The CDR3 sequence is 13 residues long. V lost 0 bases and J lost 3, with 5 bases in between. Germline assignment: CDR1 SGHTA and CDR2 FQGTGA. The CDR3 DNA follows: TGTGCCAGCAGCTTAACCAGGGAAGAGACCCAGTACTTC. Translating it yields CASSLTREETQYF.

This sequence joins TRBV7-2 and TRBJ2-3; TRBD2 aligns across 10 bases. Per the germline V gene, CDR1 is SGHTA and CDR2 is FQGNSA. The CDR3 extends over 17 amino acids. Trimming removed 5 bases from V and 1 base from J; junction bases left unmatched: 9. DNA for the CDR3: TGTGCCAGCAGCAAACGAAGCGGGGGGGGTGGCACAGATACGCAGTATTTT. Protein product: CASSKRSGGGGTDTQYF. Looking up the rest from reference TRBV7-2 and TRBJ2-3 gives the full variable domain: GAGVSQSPSNKVTEKGKDVELRCDPISGHTALYWYRQSLGQGLEFLIYFQGNSAPDKSGLPSDRFSAERTGGSVSTLTIQRTQQEDSAVYLCASSKRSGGGGTDTQYFGPGTRLTVL.

V is TRBV20-1 and J is TRBJ1-1; D might be TRBD1 (6 bases). With 5 bases removed from V and 1 base from J, the gap between germline ends came to 14 bases. The CDR3 is 14 amino acids. Germline values: CDR1 DFQATT, CDR2 SNEGSKA (reference sequence). DNA for the CDR3: TGCAGTGCTGAGGGGGGAGAACCGAACACTGAAGCTTTCTTT. This gives the protein CSAEGGEPNTEAFF.

The V call is TRBV5-4, the J call TRBJ2-1; 9 nucleotides match TRBD2. V gave up 0 bases and J gave up 6 bases; unmatched junction bases: 7. Germline V CDR1 and CDR2: SGHNT, YYREEE (reference sequence). CDR3 length: 16 amino acids. For the CDR3, the DNA is TGTGCCAGCAGCTTGGTGCGGGGGGGGCCAGGCAATGAGCAGTTCTTC. Protein: CASSLVRGGPGNEQFF.

The chain has TRBV6-5 and TRBJ1-1; 9 bases are shared with TRBD1. Trimming took 6 bases from V and 7 from J; bases not matched to a gene: 6. The V gene's germline CDR1 is MNHEY and CDR2 SVGAGI. The CDR3 totals 13 residues. The CDR3 DNA is TGTGCCAGCAGCCCGGGGACAGGGCTTGAAGCTTTCTTT. Its protein product is CASSPGTGLEAFF.

This clonotype has just one count. V and J are TRBV20-1 and TRBJ1-6; no definite D call. The CDR3 runs to 16 residues. V dropped 2 bases and J dropped 0 bases, with 11 bases sitting between them. CDR1 is DFQATT, CDR2 SNEGSKA, per germline (reference sequence). Here the CDR3 DNA reads TGCAGTGCTAGATATTCGACCGGCTCCTATAATTCACCCCTCCACTTT. Amino acid sequence: CSARYSTGSYNSPLHF.

The chain recombines TRBV9 with TRBJ2-7; no clear D. Trimming cost V 0 bases and J 0 bases, with 19 bases left between them. The CDR3 has 18 amino acids. Germline V gives CDR1 SGDLS, CDR2 YYNGEE. The CDR3 protein is CASSVGGRTGSGSYEQYF. The DNA for the CDR3 is TGTGCCAGCAGCGTAGGAGGTCGTACGGGCTCGGGCTCCTACGAGCAGTACTTC.

The chain links TRBV7-6 to TRBJ2-2; possibly TRBD1 for D (7 bases). Germline V CDR1 and CDR2: SGHVS, FNYEAQ. The ends were cut back, 0 bases at V and 5 bases at J, with 16 bases in the middle. The CDR3 contains 17 residues. CDR3 protein: CASSLASAGQLTGELFF. CDR3 in DNA: TGTGCCAGCAGCTTAGCCTCCGCGGGACAGCTGACCGGGGAGCTGTTTTTT.